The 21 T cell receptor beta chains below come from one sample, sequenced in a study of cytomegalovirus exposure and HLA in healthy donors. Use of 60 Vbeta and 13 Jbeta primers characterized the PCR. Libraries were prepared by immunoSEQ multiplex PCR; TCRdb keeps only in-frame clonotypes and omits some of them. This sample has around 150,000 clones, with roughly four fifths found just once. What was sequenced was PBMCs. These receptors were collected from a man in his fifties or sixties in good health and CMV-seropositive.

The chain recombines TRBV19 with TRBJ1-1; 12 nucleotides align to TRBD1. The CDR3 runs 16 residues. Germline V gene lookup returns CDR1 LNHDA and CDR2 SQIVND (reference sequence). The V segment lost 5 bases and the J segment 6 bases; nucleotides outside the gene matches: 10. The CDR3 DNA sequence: TGTGCCAGTAGTCCCCTGGGGGGACAGGGGGCAGCTGAAGCTTTCTTT. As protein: CASSPLGGQGAAEAFF.

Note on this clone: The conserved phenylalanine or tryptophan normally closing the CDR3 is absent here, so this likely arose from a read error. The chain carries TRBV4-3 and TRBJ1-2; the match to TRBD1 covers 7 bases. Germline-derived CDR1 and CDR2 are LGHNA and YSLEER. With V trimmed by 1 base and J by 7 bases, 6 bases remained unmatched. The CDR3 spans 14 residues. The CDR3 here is CASSQVGGIGGYTS. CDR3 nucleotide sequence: TGCGCCAGCAGCCAAGTAGGGGGCATAGGTGGCTACACCTCC.

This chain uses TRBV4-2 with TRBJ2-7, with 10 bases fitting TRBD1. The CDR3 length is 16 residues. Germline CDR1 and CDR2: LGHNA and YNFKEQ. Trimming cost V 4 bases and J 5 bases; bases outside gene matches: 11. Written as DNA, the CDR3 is TGTGCCAGCAGCCCCGACCCGGGACAGGGGAGGAACGAGCAGTACTTC. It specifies CASSPDPGQGRNEQYF.

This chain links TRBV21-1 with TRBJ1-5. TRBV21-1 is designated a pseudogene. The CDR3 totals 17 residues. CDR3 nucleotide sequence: TGTGCCAGCAGCAAAGAGTGTGAGGCCCCGAAAGATCAGCCCCAGCATTTT. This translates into CASSKECEAPKDQPQHF.

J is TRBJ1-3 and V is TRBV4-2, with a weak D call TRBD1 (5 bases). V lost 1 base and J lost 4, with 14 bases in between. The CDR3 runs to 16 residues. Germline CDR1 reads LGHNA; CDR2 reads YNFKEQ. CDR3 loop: CASSQGRAGPGNTIYF. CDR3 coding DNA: TGTGCCAGCAGCCAAGGCCGAGCGGGGCCAGGAAACACCATATATTTT.

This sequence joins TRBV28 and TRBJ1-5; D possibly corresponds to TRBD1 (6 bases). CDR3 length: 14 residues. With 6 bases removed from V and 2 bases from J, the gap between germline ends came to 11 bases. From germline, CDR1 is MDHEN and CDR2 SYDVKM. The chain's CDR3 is CASSQGGGNQPQHF. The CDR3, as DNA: TGTGCCAGCAGCCAAGGGGGGGGCAATCAGCCCCAGCATTTT.

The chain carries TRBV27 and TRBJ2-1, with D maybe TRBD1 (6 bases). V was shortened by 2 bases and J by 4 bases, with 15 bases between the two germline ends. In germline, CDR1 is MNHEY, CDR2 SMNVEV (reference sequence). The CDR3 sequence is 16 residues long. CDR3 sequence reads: CASSLVWDTLYNEQFF. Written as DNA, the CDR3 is TGTGCCAGCAGTTTAGTTTGGGACACCCTTTACAATGAGCAGTTCTTC.

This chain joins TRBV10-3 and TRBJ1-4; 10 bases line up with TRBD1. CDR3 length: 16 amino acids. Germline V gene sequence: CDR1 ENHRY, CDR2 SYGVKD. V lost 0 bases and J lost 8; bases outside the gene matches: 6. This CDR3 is CAISESKTGGVEKLFF. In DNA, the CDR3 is TGTGCCATCAGTGAGTCGAAGACAGGGGGCGTCGAAAAACTGTTTTTT.

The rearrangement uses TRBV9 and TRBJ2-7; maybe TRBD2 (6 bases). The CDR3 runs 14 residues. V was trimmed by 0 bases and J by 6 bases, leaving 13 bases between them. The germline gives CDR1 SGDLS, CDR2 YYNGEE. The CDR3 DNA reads TGTGCCAGCAGCGTAGGGCGGGACTGGGGCGAGCAGTACTTC. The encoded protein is CASSVGRDWGEQYF.

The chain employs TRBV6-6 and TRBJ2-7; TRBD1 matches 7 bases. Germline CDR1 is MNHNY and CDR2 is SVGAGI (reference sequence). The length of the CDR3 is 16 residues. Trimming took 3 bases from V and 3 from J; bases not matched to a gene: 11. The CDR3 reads CASSYSPVSGGYEQYF. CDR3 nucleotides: TGTGCCAGCAGTTATTCACCGGTTTCAGGGGGCTACGAGCAGTACTTC.

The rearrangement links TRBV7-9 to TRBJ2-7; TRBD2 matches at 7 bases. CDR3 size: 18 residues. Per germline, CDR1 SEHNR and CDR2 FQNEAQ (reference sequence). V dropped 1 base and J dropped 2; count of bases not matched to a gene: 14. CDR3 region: CASSLGRTSEPRAYEQYF. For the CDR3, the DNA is TGTGCCAGCAGCTTAGGGAGGACTAGTGAGCCCAGGGCCTACGAGCAGTACTTC.

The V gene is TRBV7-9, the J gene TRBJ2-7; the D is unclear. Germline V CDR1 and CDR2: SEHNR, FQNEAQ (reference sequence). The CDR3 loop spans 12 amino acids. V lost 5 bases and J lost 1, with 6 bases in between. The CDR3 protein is CASSQNSYEQYF. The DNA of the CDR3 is TGTGCCAGCAGCCAAAATTCCTACGAGCAGTACTTC.

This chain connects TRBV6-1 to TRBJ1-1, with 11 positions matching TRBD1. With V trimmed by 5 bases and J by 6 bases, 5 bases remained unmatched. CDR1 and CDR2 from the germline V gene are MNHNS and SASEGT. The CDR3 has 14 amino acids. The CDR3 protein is CASSPGQGGAEAFF. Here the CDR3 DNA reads TGTGCCAGCAGTCCGGGACAGGGGGGCGCTGAAGCTTTCTTT.

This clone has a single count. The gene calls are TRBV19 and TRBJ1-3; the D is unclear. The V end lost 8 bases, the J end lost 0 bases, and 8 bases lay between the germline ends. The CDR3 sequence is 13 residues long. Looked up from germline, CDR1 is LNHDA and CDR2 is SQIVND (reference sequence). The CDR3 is CASARSSGNTIYF. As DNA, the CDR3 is TGTGCCAGTGCAAGGAGCTCTGGAAACACCATATATTTT.

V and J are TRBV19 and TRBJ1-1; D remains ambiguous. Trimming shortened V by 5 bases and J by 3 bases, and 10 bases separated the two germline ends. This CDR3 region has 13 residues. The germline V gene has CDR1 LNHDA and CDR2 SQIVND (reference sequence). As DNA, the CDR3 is TGTGCCAGTAGTTCACTCGCGGACACTGAAGCTTTCTTT. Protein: CASSSLADTEAFF. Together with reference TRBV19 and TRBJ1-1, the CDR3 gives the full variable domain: DGGITQSPKYLFRKEGQNVTLSCEQNLNHDAMYWYRQDPGQGLRLIYYSQIVNDFQKGDIAEGYSVSREKKESFPLTVTSAQKNPTAFYLCASSSLADTEAFFGQGTRLTVV.

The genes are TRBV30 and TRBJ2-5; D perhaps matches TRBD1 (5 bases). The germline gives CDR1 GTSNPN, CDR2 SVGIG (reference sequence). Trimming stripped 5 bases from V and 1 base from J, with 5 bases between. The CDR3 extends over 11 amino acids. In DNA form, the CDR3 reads TGTGCCTGGCAGGGCCAAGAGACCCAGTACTTC. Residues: CAWQGQETQYF. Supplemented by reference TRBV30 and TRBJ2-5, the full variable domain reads SQTIHQWPATLVQPVGSPLSLECTVEGTSNPNLYWYRQAAGRGLQLLFYSVGIGQISSEVPQNLSASRPQDRQFILSSKKLLLSDSGFYLCAWQGQETQYFGPGTRLLVL.

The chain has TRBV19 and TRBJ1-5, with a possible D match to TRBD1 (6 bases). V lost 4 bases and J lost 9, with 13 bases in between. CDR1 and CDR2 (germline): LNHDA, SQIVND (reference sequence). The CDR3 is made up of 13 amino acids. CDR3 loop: CASSSGGLPPQHF. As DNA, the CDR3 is TGTGCCAGTAGTAGCGGGGGGCTTCCGCCCCAGCATTTT.

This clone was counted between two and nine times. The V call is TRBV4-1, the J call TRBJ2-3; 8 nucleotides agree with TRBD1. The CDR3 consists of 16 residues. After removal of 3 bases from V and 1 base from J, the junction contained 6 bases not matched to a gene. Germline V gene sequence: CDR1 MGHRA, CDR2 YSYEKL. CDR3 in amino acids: CASSQGQEVGTDTQYF. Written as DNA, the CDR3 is TGCGCCAGCAGCCAGGGACAGGAGGTCGGCACAGATACGCAGTATTTT.

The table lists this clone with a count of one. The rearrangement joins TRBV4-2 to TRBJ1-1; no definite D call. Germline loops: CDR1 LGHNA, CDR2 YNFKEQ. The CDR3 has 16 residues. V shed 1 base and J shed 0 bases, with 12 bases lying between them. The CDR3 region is CASSQGREPLNTEAFF. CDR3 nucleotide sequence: TGTGCCAGCAGCCAAGGGCGGGAGCCCCTGAACACTGAAGCTTTCTTT.

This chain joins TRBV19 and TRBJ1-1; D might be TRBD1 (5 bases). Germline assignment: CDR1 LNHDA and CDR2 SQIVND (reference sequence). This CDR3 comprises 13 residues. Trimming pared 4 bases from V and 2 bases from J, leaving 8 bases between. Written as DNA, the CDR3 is TGTGCCAGTAGTACCCAGGGTAACACTGAAGCTTTCTTT. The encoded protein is CASSTQGNTEAFF.

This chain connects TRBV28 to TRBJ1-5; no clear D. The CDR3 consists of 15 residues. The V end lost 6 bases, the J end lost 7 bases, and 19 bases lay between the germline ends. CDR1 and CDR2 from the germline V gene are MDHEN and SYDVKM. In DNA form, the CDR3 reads TGTGCCAGCAGCGCCCTTCCGGGGTTGGGACAGCCCCAGCATTTT. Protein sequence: CASSALPGLGQPQHF.